What follows describes a single T cell receptor (beta chain). Patients of the Seattle cohort, enrolled during active infection, were followed longitudinally. Trimming stripped 3 bases from V and 5 bases from J, with 13 bases between. The CDR3 runs 15 residues. From germline, CDR1 is LGHDT and CDR2 YNNKEL (reference sequence). The data were obtained in a study of blood T cell repertoires in COVID-19. Authors' methods: Amplification of reference gene primers was used by the study to estimate nucleated cell counts. Repertoires were generated with immunoSEQ multiplex PCR, while TCRdb's copy carries only in-frame clones and drops some. Clone size and the V and J calls come from that table; the DNA yielded D and trimming. Found here are roughly 120,000 clones, 90% of them singletons; the top ten hold 4.6%.

The sequenced material came from peripheral blood. V gene TRBV3-1 (or the pseudogene TRBV3-2) combines with J gene TRBJ2-2, with D possibly TRBD1 on 6 matching bases. The TCR sequence derives from a man aged 60-69 years with COVID-19, enrolled during active disease. CDR3 amino acids: CASSQGQGRTGELFF. The CDR3 region has the DNA TGTGCCAGCAGCCAGGGCCAGGGGAGAACCGGGGAGCTGTTTTTT.